This TCR beta chain was sequenced during a study of CD8 T cells in ankylosing spondylitis. Study-level findings and limits: Researchers reportedly found disease-linked clones significantly enriched in matched ankylosing spondylitis synovial fluid. What appeared characteristic of ankylosing spondylitis blood was a TCR beta motif of several highly homologous variants.

This clonotype came up many times. The antigen remains unidentified. One entry per CDR3 protein, called by TCRdb with MiXCR from the 5' RACE reads. The sample records about 140,000 distinct CDR3 sequences, approximately 8.4% being singletons. V was pared by 0 bases and J by 4 bases, with 13 bases between. This CDR3 spans 15 amino acids. The germline CDR1 and CDR2 sequences are LGHNA and YSLEER. Sequencing was done on a sample of synovial fluid, either unsorted or a sorted T cell fraction (not recorded which). The rearrangement joins TRBV4-3 to TRBJ2-7; D perhaps matches TRBD2 (5 bases). The source of this sequence is a male donor with ankylosing spondylitis. For the CDR3, the DNA is TGCGCCAGCAGCCAAGATAGCCAGCGGCCTTACGAGCAGTACTTC. As protein: CASSQDSQRPYEQYF.